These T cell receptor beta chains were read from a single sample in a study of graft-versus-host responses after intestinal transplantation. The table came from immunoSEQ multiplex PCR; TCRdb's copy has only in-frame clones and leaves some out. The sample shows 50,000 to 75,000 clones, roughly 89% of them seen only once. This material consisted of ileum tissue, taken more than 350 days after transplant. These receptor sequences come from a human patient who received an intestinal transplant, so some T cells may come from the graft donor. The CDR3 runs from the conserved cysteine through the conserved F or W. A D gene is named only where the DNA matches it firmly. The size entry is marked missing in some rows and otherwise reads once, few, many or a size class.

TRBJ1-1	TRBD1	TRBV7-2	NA	TGTGCCAGCAGCTCTTCCCGGACAGGGGCTTACATGAACACTGAAGCTTTCTTT	CASSSSRTGAYMNTEAFF
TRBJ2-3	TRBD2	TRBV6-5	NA	TGTGCCAGCAGTTTAACTAGCGGGACGGAGGATACGCAGTATTTT	CASSLTSGTEDTQYF
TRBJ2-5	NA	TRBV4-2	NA	TGTGCCAGCAGCCAAGAGGGGGGAAGAGAGACCCAGTACTTC	CASSQEGGRETQYF
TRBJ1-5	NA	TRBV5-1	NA	TGCGCCAGCAGCTTGGATCGGAGTCAGCCCCAGCATTTT	CASSLDRSQPQHF
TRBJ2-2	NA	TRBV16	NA	TGTGCCAGCAGCCCCTTTCCGAGCGGGGAGCTGTTTTTT	CASSPFPSGELFF
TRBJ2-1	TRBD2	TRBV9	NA	TGTGCCAGCAGTTCTAGCGGGAGTCCCTACAATGAGCAGTTCTTC	CASSSSGSPYNEQFF
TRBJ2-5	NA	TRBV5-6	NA	TGTGCCAGCAGCCTGGACGGTGAGACCCAGTACTTC	CASSLDGETQYF
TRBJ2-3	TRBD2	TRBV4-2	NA	TGTGCCAGCAGCCAAGAAGGACTAGCGGGAGGCACAGATACGCAGTATTTT	CASSQEGLAGGTDTQYF
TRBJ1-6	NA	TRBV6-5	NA	TGTGCCAGCATCCCAGGGGAGAGAAATTCACCCCTCCACTTT	CASIPGERNSPLHF
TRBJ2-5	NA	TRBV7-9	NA	TGTGCCAGCAGCTTGGTCGAGACTAGCCAAGAGACCCAGTACTTC	CASSLVETSQETQYF
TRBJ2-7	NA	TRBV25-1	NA	TGTGCCAGCAGTGAATCGCGGAGAGGGCAGTACTTC	CASSESRRGQYF
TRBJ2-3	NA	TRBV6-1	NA	TGTGCCAGCGCGGGCAGGTACACAGATACGCAGTATTTT	CASAGRYTDTQYF
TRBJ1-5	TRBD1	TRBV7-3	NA	TGTGCCAGCAGCCATACTTCTCCAGCAAGGGGGCAGGGTCAGCCCCAGCATTTT	CASSHTSPARGQGQPQHF
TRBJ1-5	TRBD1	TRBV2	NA	TGTGCCAGCACCAGGGGGGGCAGCAATCAGCCCCAGCATTTT	CASTRGGSNQPQHF
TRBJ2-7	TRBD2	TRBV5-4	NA	TGTGCCCGTAGCGGGAGCTCCTACGAGCAGTACTTC	CARSGSSYEQYF
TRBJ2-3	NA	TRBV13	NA	TGTGCCAGCAGCTCCGGAGGGGGGACAGATACGCAGTATTTT	CASSSGGGTDTQYF
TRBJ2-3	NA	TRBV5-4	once	TGTGCCAGCAGCTTGAGGCAGCGCACAGATACGCAGTATTTT	CASSLRQRTDTQYF
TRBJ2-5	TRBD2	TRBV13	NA	TGTGCCAGCAGCCCTAAGACTAGCGGGGGCCAAGAGACCCAGTACTTC	CASSPKTSGGQETQYF
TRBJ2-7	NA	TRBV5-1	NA	TGCGCCAGCAGCGGCCACCCTGGGACCACCCAAGAGGGCGAGCAGTACTTC	CASSGHPGTTQEGEQYF
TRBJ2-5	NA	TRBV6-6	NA	TGTGCCAGCAGTTCCAAACAGGGTACCCAAGAGACCCAGTACTTC	CASSSKQGTQETQYF
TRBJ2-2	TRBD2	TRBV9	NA	TGTGCCAGCAGCTCGAAAGCGGGAGAGAGTACCGGGGAGCTGTTTTTT	CASSSKAGESTGELFF
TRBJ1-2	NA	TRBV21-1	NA	TGTGCCAGCAGAACACCTCCTGGTCACAGCCGAAACTATGGCTACACCTTC	CASRTPPGHSRNYGYTF
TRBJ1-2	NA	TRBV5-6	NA	TGTGCCAGCAGCTTCGGGGAACTCCGCTATGGCTACACCTTC	CASSFGELRYGYTF
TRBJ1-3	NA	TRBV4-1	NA	TGCGCCAGCAGCCCTATAAGGGGGAGAGGACAGTCCGGAAACACCATATATTTT	CASSPIRGRGQSGNTIYF
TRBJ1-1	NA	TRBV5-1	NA	TGCGCCAGCAGCTACAGTGGCCCGGGCACTGAAGCTTTCTTT	CASSYSGPGTEAFF